This T cell receptor (beta chain) was sequenced for a study of cytomegalovirus exposure and HLA in healthy donors (dated 2017 in TCRdb). For the study in its entirety: An earlier analysis of 587 of the donors reported 276 Gb of sequence data and around 110 million unique TCR beta sequences obtained from roughly 180 million T cells. An early release covering roughly 600 HLA-typed donors comprised around 300 gigabases of sequencing data and 65 million to 100 million unique TCR sequences. Of the approximately 400 genotyped donors, approximately 83% fell in the genetic ancestry cluster associated with self-reported Caucasian donors. The study aimed to test whether signatures of past pathogen exposure could be identified by cataloging public T cell receptors. The study profiled the T cell repertoires of 500 to 800 subjects by immunosequencing and related them to cytomegalovirus serostatus. Besides the first cohort of hundreds of subjects, a separate validation cohort made up of 120 different subjects was used. The study combined high-throughput TCR immunosequencing, statistical association of individual TCRs with disease status, and machine learning to predict cytomegalovirus infection status. A later analysis re-examined previously published TCR beta repertoires from just over 650 donors and added high-resolution HLA genotyping to investigate patterns of TCR occurrence. Rather than using new phenotypic data, the later analysis identified candidate immune exposures from TCR beta sequences and from how often those sequences occurred across donors. An earlier analysis of nearly 600 of the donors applied high-throughput TCR beta sequencing to assess whether each TCR beta V gene segment acted as functional or pseudogenic. Donor age, sex, ethnicity and CMV serostatus were compiled together with the repertoire data. A later genetic analysis used genome-wide SNP genotypes for about 55% of the 666 donors, treating that subset as a discovery cohort. All discovery cohort repertoires had been generated using a single sequencing platform. HLA typing covered class I and class II loci at four-digit resolution. Typing coverage varied by locus: about 620-630 donors for A, B, C, DRB1 and DQB1; roughly 510 for DQA1; 606 for DPA1; roughly 450 for DPB1. A handful of DR-DQ haplotypes were handled as single units for association and clustering because linkage in the cohort was strong. Among almost 400 genotyped donors of the cohort, an average of about 240,000 unique TCR beta nucleotide sequences were sequenced per donor, roughly a sixth of them non-productive. Overall study outcomes, separate from this receptor: Immune exposure information for the cohort was limited to CMV serostatus. According to a later genetic analysis, donors in an Asian-associated ancestry cluster had fewer N-insertions in productive TCRs than the roughly 670-donor mean. Cytomegalovirus status was reported to be diagnosed by the classifier with high specificity and sensitivity in both the original and validation cohorts. In a later analysis, TCR association rates were found to vary across HLA loci, with the most associated TCRs seen for DRB1 alleles and the fewest for HLA-C alleles. Most TCR sequences were seen in very few donors, while some public TCRs were found in many individuals. Because counts were too low, approximately 18 rarely observed V segments, including chromosome 9 orphons, were excluded from the earlier analysis of 587 of the donors. A cluster of highly shared sequence variants was judged likely to represent a technical artifact of the sequencing pipeline. An association between a missense DCLRE1C variant and V-gene and J-gene trimming of TCR beta chains was found in a later genetic analysis and replicated in an independent cohort. The study gave a list of about 160 TCR beta chains associated with cytomegalovirus. Most CMV-associated TCR beta chains appeared to be HLA-restricted in a later analysis, and the HLA associations seemed to be driven largely by CMV exposure. In vitro tests confirmed that a few of the cytomegalovirus-associated TCR beta chains recognize cytomegalovirus antigens. Broadly in line with IMGT annotations, most TCR beta V segments showed up in productive rearrangements about 87% or about 30% of the time in an earlier analysis of 587 of the donors. Because some donors lacked HLA typing at each locus, the association tests relied only on the typed subset. Some IMGT-functional V segments, including TRBV6-2 and TRBV6-3, could not be told apart with the 87-base-pair reads, so those segments were excluded. The cohort was sequenced for TCR beta chains only, and without alpha or paired-chain data the features that could be detected were limited. The presence/absence analyses assumed that sequencing depth was roughly uniform across donors, and that assumption may not be true. In a later analysis, several top co-occurrence clusters were reported to appear linked to parvovirus B19, influenza, CMV and Epstein-Barr virus. A further reported finding was that TCR beta sequences accurately predicted the HLA-A and HLA-B alleles for most subjects in the first cohort. A later analysis associated about 16,000 TCR beta sequences with specific HLA alleles at a false discovery rate of 0.05. Assigning TCR associations to individual alleles was difficult when HLA alleles, especially DR and DQ, strongly co-occurred. Linkage disequilibrium might explain the correlated functional status among segregating V segments, but an unknown experimental factor could not be excluded. According to the authors, the approach could potentially be generalized to other disease states and immunological phenotypes. Compared with equally common non-associated chains, HLA-associated TCR beta chains in a later analysis were more clonally expanded and had lower generation probabilities.

The cohort was made up of roughly 670 healthy bone marrow donors. At the time of sampling, all cohort members were nominally healthy, though unrecorded immune exposures were likely present. The donor tested CMV seronegative and was one of the 352 seronegative cohort members. Every donor gave a peripheral blood sample, and the peripheral blood mononuclear cells from that sample were used for TCR beta sequencing. The Qiagen DNeasy Blood Extraction Kit was used to extract genomic DNA from the blood cell samples. The library was produced with the immunoSEQ multiplex PCR assay. A mixture of 60 forward primers for TCR Vbeta segments and 13 reverse primers for TCR Jbeta segments was used in the multiplex PCR. Amplification of the CDR3 region of rearranged TCR beta genes was performed with a multiplex PCR assay on genomic DNA. Amplified TCR beta libraries were sequenced as 87-base-pair reads on the Illumina HiSeq System. The source study handled its data this way. Across the 670 or so repertoires, a later analysis counted 80 million or so unique TCR beta chains, some 11 million of which were shared by at least two donors. A nearest-neighbor algorithm error-corrected the raw reads and collapsed the reads into unique sequences, merging closely related sequences to remove PCR and sequencing errors. To assign V, D and J gene segments, CDR3 sequences were aligned to IMGT reference sequences. Each retained sequence needed at least a six-nucleotide match to both a V gene segment and a J gene segment. A rearrangement was called productive if the CDR3 had no stop codons and remained in frame with V and J, and every other rearrangement was called non-productive. CDR3 was defined by IMGT convention, running from the second conserved V-encoded cysteine to the conserved J-encoded phenylalanine. In an earlier analysis of more than 550 of the donors, sequences lacking an unambiguous match to a single V gene segment were excluded. An earlier analysis of just under 600 of the donors called V segments functional above 56.7% productive rearrangements and segregating when the between-donor standard deviation exceeded 5%. A statistical classification framework was built to diagnose cytomegalovirus status from the catalog of TCR beta chain sequences. In a later analysis, V and J genes were assigned by comparing TCR nucleotide sequences against IMGT/GENE-DB human TR gene sequences. Using the TCRdist pipeline, a later analysis assigned CDR3 sequences along with most-parsimonious VDJ recombination scenarios. A later analysis defined each TCR beta chain by its CDR3 amino acid sequence plus V-gene family, and excluded reads lacking a unique V-gene family. A later analysis removed 450 to 600 highly shared, low-generation-probability nucleotide sequences to deal with suspected cross-contamination and a sequencing artifact. In a later analysis, a clonal expansion index for each public chain was calculated from normalized within-repertoire ranks of inferred template counts. In a later analysis, generation probabilities were computed with a VDJ recombination model fitted to out-of-frame rearrangements, and the resulting probabilities were checked against IGoR. Hypergeometric tests were used in a later analysis to score TCR-TCR, TCR-HLA and TCR-CMV co-occurrence, with a repertoire-size bias correction applied to the TCR pairs. In a later analysis, false discovery rates were estimated by permuting HLA or CMV assignments 20 times. In a later analysis, co-occurring TCRs were grouped with DBSCAN, and TCRdist sequence similarity was added when clustering was performed within HLA-allele-positive subsets. Co-occurrence clustering excluded repertoires with fewer than 30,000 or more than 120,000 public chains, plus five with anomalous nucleotide sharing. TCRdb carries this immuneACCESS record with in-frame sequences only. Its versions omit some clonotypes, under half of them owing to an unresolved V gene in the studies checked, with the rest unexplained. V and J calls plus clone size are reproduced from that table; the DNA served to infer D and trimming. Per the sample table, the count is about 140,000 clones. The ten largest clones capture 2% to 2.5% of the sample.

Trimming costs V 0 bases and J 10 bases, and their ends lie 9 bases apart. The germline V gene encodes CDR1 GTSNPN and CDR2 SVGIG (reference sequence). From cysteine to phenylalanine, the CDR3 is 11 amino acids long. Left in the record is the CDR3 DNA by itself, 33 bases read in frame from the first base. For this clone: This clone's antigen is unknown.

The sequenced material came from PBMCs. The sequence derives from a woman aged 18 to 35 in good health and CMV-seronegative. Recombination linked TRBV30 to TRBJ1-2, with the D gene not clear enough to name. The CDR3 amino acid sequence is: CAWSVLQYYTF. The DNA sequence is given as TGTGCCTGGAGTGTACTCCAATACTACACCTTC.